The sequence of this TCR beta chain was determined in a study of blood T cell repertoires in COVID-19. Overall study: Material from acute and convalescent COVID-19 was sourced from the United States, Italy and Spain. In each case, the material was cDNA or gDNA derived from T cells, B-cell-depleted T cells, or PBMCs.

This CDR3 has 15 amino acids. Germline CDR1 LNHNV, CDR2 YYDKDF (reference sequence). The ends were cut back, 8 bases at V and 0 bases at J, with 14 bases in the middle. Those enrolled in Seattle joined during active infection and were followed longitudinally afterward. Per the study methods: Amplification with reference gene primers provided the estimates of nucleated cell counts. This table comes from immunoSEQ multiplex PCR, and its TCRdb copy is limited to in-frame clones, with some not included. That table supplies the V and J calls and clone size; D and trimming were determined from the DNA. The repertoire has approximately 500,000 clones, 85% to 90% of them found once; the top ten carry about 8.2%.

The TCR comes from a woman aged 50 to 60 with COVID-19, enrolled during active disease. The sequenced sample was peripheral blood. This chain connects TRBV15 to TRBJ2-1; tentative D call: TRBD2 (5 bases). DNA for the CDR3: TGTGCCACCTTACAGCGGAGGAGCTCCTACAATGAGCAGTTCTTC. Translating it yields CATLQRRSSYNEQFF.